This is a list of T cell receptor beta chains from one sample in a study of blood T cell repertoires in COVID-19. Some clones are missing from TCRdb's copy, which holds only in-frame ones; the method was immunoSEQ multiplex PCR. The sample comprises 200,000 to 250,000 clones, approximately 90% of which are singletons, and about 5% rests with the top ten. Sequencing was done on a sample of peripheral blood. These TCRs come from a woman in her 40s with acute or convalescent COVID-19. CDR3s include the opening cysteine and the closing phenylalanine or tryptophan. D genes are given only for firm matches. Clone size is shown for a subset of rows, as once, few, many or a class of expanded clone.

>TRBJ1-1|TRBV3-1/TRBV3-2|.|.
TGTGCCAGCAGCCAAGTAAACACTGAAGCTTTCTTT
CASSQVNTEAFF
>TRBJ1-1|TRBV6-5|few|TRBD1
TGTGCCAGCATCCCCGGGACAGGGGTGAACACTGAAGCTTTCTTT
CASIPGTGVNTEAFF
>TRBJ2-1|TRBV6-5|.|.
TGTGCCAGCAGTTACCTTCGGGGTGAGCAGTTCTTC
CASSYLRGEQFF
>TRBJ1-1|TRBV27|.|.
TGTGCCAGCAGTTTACACGCCAGGGTGAACACTGAAGCTTTCTTT
CASSLHARVNTEAFF
>TRBJ1-3|TRBV19|few|TRBD1
TGTGCCAGTCTCGACAGGGGGCTTGGAAACACCATATATTTT
CASLDRGLGNTIYF
>TRBJ1-2|TRBV18|.|TRBD1
TGTGCCAGCTCACCGGGGACAGGGCCCCTCTTCTATGGCTACACCTTC
CASSPGTGPLFYGYTF
>TRBJ2-2|TRBV30|.|.
TGTGCCTGGAGTGTTTGGGTGCTGGGGCCCACCGGGGAGCTGTTTTTT
CAWSVWVLGPTGELFF
>TRBJ2-1|TRBV15|.|.
TGTGCCACCAGCAGAGATCAGATTTACAATGAGCAGTTCTTC
CATSRDQIYNEQFF
>TRBJ1-1|TRBV10-3|.|.
TGTGCCATCAGGATACAGGAGAACACTGAAGCTTTCTTT
CAIRIQENTEAFF
>TRBJ1-1|TRBV3-1/TRBV3-2|.|.
TGTGCCAGCACCGCTTCGGGCACTGAAGCTTTCTTT
CASTASGTEAFF
>TRBJ1-1|TRBV3-1/TRBV3-2|once|.
TGTGCCAGCAGCCAGAGGGGGGGGATCACTGAAGCTTTCTTT
CASSQRGGITEAFF
>TRBJ1-2|TRBV7-8|.|.
TGTGCCAGCAGCTTGGGAGACTATGGCTACACCTTC
CASSLGDYGYTF
>TRBJ1-6|TRBV30|.|.
TGTGCCTGGAGTGGATTAGGCTTGGACAGTGATAATTCACCCCTCCACTTT
CAWSGLGLDSDNSPLHF
>TRBJ1-1|TRBV5-1|.|TRBD1
TGCGCCAGCAGCTTGTTTACAGGGGCCATGAACACTGAAGCTTTCTTT
CASSLFTGAMNTEAFF
>TRBJ2-3|TRBV2|.|TRBD1
TGTGCCAGCAGTGATAAACGGACAGGGCGAAGTCTGGATACGCAGTATTTT
CASSDKRTGRSLDTQYF
>TRBJ1-1|TRBV12-3/TRBV12-4|.|TRBD1
TGTGCCAGCAGACGTGGGACAGCTGCTTTCTTT
CASRRGTAAFF
>TRBJ1-3|TRBV7-8|.|.
TGTGCCAGCAGCTTACCAGTCTCTGGAAACACCATATATTTT
CASSLPVSGNTIYF
>TRBJ1-2|TRBV6-5|.|TRBD1
TGTGCCAGCAGTCCCCACAGGGGGTATGGCTACACCTTC
CASSPHRGYGYTF
>TRBJ2-1|TRBV19|.|TRBD1
TGTGCCAGTCGGCGGGACAGGGGTGTCAATGAGCAGTTCTTC
CASRRDRGVNEQFF
>TRBJ1-2|TRBV19|.|.
TGTGCCAGTAGTCTCCGGGGGGCAGGAGACTATGGCTACACCTTC
CASSLRGAGDYGYTF
>TRBJ2-5|TRBV5-1|.|TRBD1
TGCGCCAGCAGCGGCGCTACAGGGGTAGAGACCCAGTACTTC
CASSGATGVETQYF
>TRBJ2-3|TRBV6-6|.|.
TGTGCCAGCAGGCCAGGGAGGGGGGCCACAGATACGCAGTATTTT
CASRPGRGATDTQYF
>TRBJ1-1|TRBV5-1|.|.
TGCGCCAGCAGCGCCCAGTCCATGAACACTGAAGCTTTCTTT
CASSAQSMNTEAFF
>TRBJ1-5|TRBV20-1|.|.
TGCAGTGCTAGTGTCCGGCGGAGTCAGCCCCAGCATTTT
CSASVRRSQPQHF
>TRBJ2-5|TRBV29-1|.|.
TGCAGCGTTGAAGATAGGAGGGGAGAAGAGACCCAGTACTTC
CSVEDRRGEETQYF